This T cell receptor beta chain was observed in a study of glioma-infiltrating T cells. Study at large: Sequencing aimed for about 4.5- to 11-fold coverage of about a million peripheral T cells.

Germline assignment: CDR1 MNHEY and CDR2 SVGEGT. The CDR3 runs to 12 residues. V gave up 6 bases and J gave up 5 bases, with 8 bases separating them. The sample holds many counts of this clonotype. The antigen remains unidentified. Findings of the study overall: Tissue and blood shared very few CDR3 sequences. Gliomas, especially low-grade, showed above-expected tissue-blood divergence; non-neoplastic patients showed below.

Using RNA template, CDR3s of TCR alpha and beta were amplified with iRepertoire arm-PCR. TCRdb re-analysed the multiplex PCR reads in MiXCR, keeping a single row per CDR3 protein. The sample consists of more than 300,000 distinct CDR3 sequences, 35% to 45% of them appearing once. The chain combines TRBV6-2 or TRBV6-3 with TRBJ2-1; D is ambiguous. Material for sequencing was glioma tissue, nonneoplastic brain tissue, or PBMCs (not recorded which). The source of this sequence is a human donor with low-grade glioma or glioblastoma, undergoing nonglioma brain surgery, or in good health (not recorded which). This CDR3 is CASRKLHNEQFF. CDR3 nucleotide sequence: TGTGCCAGCAGGAAGTTACACAATGAGCAGTTCTTC.